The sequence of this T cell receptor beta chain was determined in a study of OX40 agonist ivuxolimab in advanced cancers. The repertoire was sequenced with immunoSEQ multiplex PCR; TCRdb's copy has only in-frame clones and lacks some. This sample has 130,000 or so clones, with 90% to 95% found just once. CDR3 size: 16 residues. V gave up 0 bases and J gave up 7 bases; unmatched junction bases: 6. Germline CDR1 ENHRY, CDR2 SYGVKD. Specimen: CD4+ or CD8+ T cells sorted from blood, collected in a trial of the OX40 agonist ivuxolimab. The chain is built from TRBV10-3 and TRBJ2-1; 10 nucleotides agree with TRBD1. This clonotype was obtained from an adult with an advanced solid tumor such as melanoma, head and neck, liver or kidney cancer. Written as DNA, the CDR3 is TGTGCCATCAGTGAGTCGTCGGGACAGGGGCAGAATGAGCAGTTCTTC. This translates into CAISESSGQGQNEQFF.